This T cell receptor (beta chain) emerged from a study of shared clonotypes between healthy human individuals. The germline V gene has CDR1 SQVTM and CDR2 ANQGSEA. The CDR3 is made up of 12 amino acids. Profiled with immunoSEQ multiplex PCR; TCRdb holds only in-frame clones, not every one. The data show about 2.4 million clones, more than 90% seen once. This clone was seen only once. Within the sample, other DNA sequences also encode this same CDR3. The chain carries TRBV29-1 and TRBJ2-5; 7 bases are a match to TRBD1. With the DNA end fitting TRBJ2-7 better, the J assignment may be wrong. This receptor was obtained from a man aged 18 to 29 in good health. Sequencing was carried out using naive CD4+ T cells sorted from blood. Subset noted: CD45RA+ positively selected. The CDR3 spells CSVIQGSYEQYF. CDR3 coding DNA: TGCAGCGTTATACAGGGGTCCTACGAGCAGTACTTC.